This TCR beta chain was identified during a study of graft-versus-host responses after intestinal transplantation. About the study: Recipients obtained multivisceral, liver-intestinal, or isolated intestinal transplants.

Profiled with immunoSEQ multiplex PCR; TCRdb holds only in-frame clones, not every one. The sample comprises 30,000 to 35,000 clones, approximately 80% of which are singletons, and 15% to 20% rests with the top ten. Concerning this clone: What it binds is unknown.

The CDR3 extends over 15 amino acids. V lost 3 bases, J lost 6 bases, and 9 bases stayed unmatched. Germline loops: CDR1 KGHSH, CDR2 LQKENI. Study findings and constraints: Some patients had graft-donor T cell macrochimerism, and their allografts showed high graft-versus-host to host-versus-graft clonal ratios.

This specimen was unstimulated CD8+ T cells sorted from spleen or lymph node cells, taken before intestinal transplant. The source of this sequence is a human donor who received an intestinal transplant. The chain employs TRBV18 and TRBJ2-5, with TRBD1 matching 8 bases. The CDR3, as DNA: TGTGCCAGCTCACCCTCGGGCAGGGGGCAGAAGACCCAGTACTTC. This sequence encodes CASSPSGRGQKTQYF.